The 31 T cell receptor beta chains below all came from one sample that was sequenced in a study of OX40 agonist ivuxolimab in advanced cancers. The repertoire was sequenced with immunoSEQ multiplex PCR; TCRdb's copy has only in-frame clones and lacks some. There are roughly 90,000 clones in the sample; around 90% occur only once, and 1.4% to 1.5% lies in the top ten. This specimen was CD4+ or CD8+ T cells sorted from blood, taken in a trial of the OX40 agonist ivuxolimab. The receptors derive from an adult with an advanced solid tumor such as melanoma, head and neck, liver or kidney cancer.

The count of this clone is one. The sample contains more than one DNA sequence encoding this CDR3. The V and J genes are TRBV27 and TRBJ2-6; D gene ambiguous. V dropped 2 bases and J dropped 4 bases, with 3 bases sitting between them. CDR3 length equals 13 residues. Germline-derived CDR1 and CDR2 are MNHEY and SMNVEV (reference sequence). The CDR3 spells CASSLRGANVLTF. CDR3 nucleotide sequence: TGTGCCAGCAGTTTAAGAGGGGCCAACGTCCTGACTTTC.

The rearrangement links TRBV5-8 to TRBJ2-2; 7 bases are shared with TRBD1. In germline, CDR1 is SGHTS, CDR2 YDEGEE. CDR3 length equals 16 residues. V lost 3 bases and J lost 1; bases outside the gene matches: 6. CDR3 bases: TGTGCCAGCAGCTCCACCGGGACAGTGAACACCGGGGAGCTGTTTTTT. It codes for CASSSTGTVNTGELFF.

The V call is TRBV19, the J call TRBJ1-1; 8 nucleotides line up with TRBD1. Germline V gene data show CDR1 as LNHDA and CDR2 as SQIVND (reference sequence). This CDR3 is 14 amino acids long. Trimming cost V 7 bases and J 0 bases; bases outside gene matches: 4. The CDR3: CASTRTGMNTEAFF. The CDR3 DNA is TGTGCCAGTACCCGGACAGGGATGAACACTGAAGCTTTCTTT. The whole variable domain, filled in from reference TRBV19 and TRBJ1-1, reads DGGITQSPKYLFRKEGQNVTLSCEQNLNHDAMYWYRQDPGQGLRLIYYSQIVNDFQKGDIAEGYSVSREKKESFPLTVTSAQKNPTAFYLCASTRTGMNTEAFFGQGTRLTVV.

In its sample, this clone was seen once. This sequence joins TRBV28 and TRBJ1-6, with D uncertain. Trimming removed 10 bases from V and 0 bases from J, with 10 bases in between. Germline V gene data show CDR1 as MDHEN and CDR2 as SYDVKM. The length of the CDR3 is 14 residues. The chain's CDR3 is CATAGSSYNSPLHF. CDR3 nucleotide sequence: TGTGCCACCGCGGGGAGCTCCTATAATTCACCCCTCCACTTT.

This clone was detected only a few times. The CDR3 sequence is CASSLSGTSGSGTDTQYF. CDR3 bases: TGCGCCAGCAGCTTGTCCGGGACTAGCGGGAGTGGTACAGATACGCAGTATTTT. This chain uses TRBV5-1 with TRBJ2-3, with 14 bases that match TRBD2. The CDR3 has 18 residues. V shed 1 base and J 3 bases; nucleotides not matched to a gene: 7. Germline V CDR1 and CDR2: SGHRS, YFSETQ.

The chain employs TRBV6-6 and TRBJ2-7, with 7 bases aligning to TRBD1. The germline gives CDR1 MNHNY, CDR2 SVGAGI (reference sequence). Germline trimming cut 7 bases from V and 0 bases from J; bases unmatched to any gene: 6. CDR3 length: 14 residues. CDR3 amino acids: CASNSRDSSYEQYF. CDR3 DNA: TGTGCCAGCAATTCACGGGACAGCTCCTACGAGCAGTACTTC.

Remarks on this clone: The junction shows a germline mismatch at one end, possibly a read error. The chain employs TRBV5-4 and TRBJ2-4; no firm D call. The V gene's germline CDR1 is SGHNT and CDR2 YYREEE (reference sequence). The CDR3 loop spans 14 amino acids. The chain's CDR3 is CASSQDLAKNIQYF. The CDR3 region has the DNA TGCGCCAGCAGCCAAGATCTAGCCAAAAACATTCAGTACTTC.

This chain joins TRBV18 and TRBJ2-7; D possibly corresponds to TRBD1 (5 bases). V was pared by 1 base and J by 1 base, with 8 bases between. CDR1 and CDR2 from the germline V gene are KGHSH and LQKENI. This CDR3 has 14 residues. In DNA, the CDR3 is TGTGCCAGCTCACCACTCCCAGGGTCCTACGAGCAGTACTTC. Translation: CASSPLPGSYEQYF.

This chain connects TRBV5-5 to TRBJ1-3; D is undetermined. Trimming shortened V by 0 bases and J by 2 bases, and 6 bases separated the two germline ends. CDR1 is SGHKS and CDR2 is YYEKEE in the germline V gene (reference sequence). CDR3 length equals 14 residues. The CDR3, as DNA: TGTGCCAGCAGCTTGGAACACCCTGGAAACACCATATATTTT. Translating gives CASSLEHPGNTIYF.

The DNA of the CDR3 is TGCGCCAGCAGCTTGGAGGGGCCAGCCGGCGGCGGGGAGCTGTTTTTT. The encoded protein is CASSLEGPAGGGELFF. The rearrangement joins TRBV5-1 to TRBJ2-2, with D perhaps matching TRBD1 (5 bases). The CDR3 consists of 16 residues. Trimming shortened V by 0 bases and J by 7 bases, and 16 bases separated the two germline ends. Germline assignment: CDR1 SGHRS and CDR2 YFSETQ.

The CDR3 loop reads CASSARYYEQYF. As DNA, the CDR3 is TGTGCCAGCAGTGCCAGGTACTACGAGCAGTACTTC. This chain connects TRBV28 to TRBJ2-7; D is unclear. The CDR3 runs 12 residues. V was shortened by 5 bases and J by 3 bases, with 8 bases between the two germline ends. Germline V lookup: CDR1 MDHEN, CDR2 SYDVKM. The full variable domain, its missing parts supplied by reference TRBV28 and TRBJ2-7, is DVKVTQSSRYLVKRTGEKVFLECVQDMDHENMFWYRQDPGLGLRLIYFSYDVKMKEKGDIPEGYSVSREKKERFSLILESASTNQTSMYLCASSARYYEQYFGPGTRLTVT.

The V and J genes are TRBV28 and TRBJ2-5, with TRBD1 as a possible D gene (5 bases). V gave up 8 bases and J gave up 0 bases, with 10 bases separating them. CDR3 length: 13 amino acids. The germline V gene has CDR1 MDHEN and CDR2 SYDVKM. CDR3 bases: TGTGCCAGCGTGGCAGGGAACCAAGAGACCCAGTACTTC. Encoded protein: CASVAGNQETQYF.

The chain employs TRBV5-4 and TRBJ2-1; D might be TRBD2 (6 bases). The CDR3 sequence is 13 residues long. Trimming left V 4 bases short and J 12 bases short, with 17 bases between. Germline CDR1 reads SGHNT; CDR2 reads YYREEE (reference sequence). Here the CDR3 DNA reads TGTGCCAGCAGCGCCGGAGGGGCCTATGGGCAGTTCTTC. Its translation: CASSAGGAYGQFF.

The chain joins TRBV6-1 to TRBJ1-5; 8 bases are a match to TRBD1. V was clipped by 3 bases and J by 8 bases; unmatched bases: 3. Germline lookup yields CDR1 MNHNS and CDR2 SASEGT. This CDR3 is 13 amino acids long. CDR3 region: CASSETGVKPQHF. CDR3 DNA sequence: TGTGCCAGCAGTGAGACAGGGGTGAAGCCCCAGCATTTT.

The chain recombines TRBV2 with TRBJ2-2, with 8 bases lining up with TRBD2. Trimming cost V 7 bases and J 1 base; bases outside gene matches: 2. There are 14 residues in the CDR3. Per germline, CDR1 SNHLY and CDR2 FYNNEI. CDR3 DNA sequence: TGTGCCAGCAAAACTAGCGGGAACACCGGGGAGCTGTTTTTT. Its protein product is CASKTSGNTGELFF.

The chain carries TRBV10-3 and TRBJ2-2, with 11 bases aligning to TRBD1. With V trimmed by 4 bases and J by 6 bases, 10 bases remained unmatched. Per germline, CDR1 ENHRY and CDR2 SYGVKD. The CDR3 has 17 amino acids. The CDR3 DNA is TGTGCCATCAGTGGAGGACAGGGGGCACGAGGGGCCGGGGAGCTGTTTTTT. Its protein is CAISGGQGARGAGELFF.

This CDR3 reads CAISEFQGAYEQYF. CDR3 sequence (DNA): TGTGCCATCAGTGAGTTCCAGGGGGCTTACGAGCAGTACTTC. The gene calls are TRBV10-3 and TRBJ2-7; the match to TRBD1 covers 8 bases. Germline-derived CDR1 and CDR2 are ENHRY and SYGVKD. V was clipped by 1 base and J by 4 bases; unmatched bases: 3. The CDR3 extends over 14 amino acids.

This clone was detected only once. The CDR3 DNA sequence: TGTGCCAGCAGCTTCCCCGAGGGGGAGGGGAACACTGAAGCTTTCTTT. Its protein product is CASSFPEGEGNTEAFF. The rearrangement uses TRBV5-4 and TRBJ1-1; TRBD1 might be the D (6 bases). The V end lost 2 bases, the J end lost 1 base, and 15 bases lay between the germline ends. The germline V gene encodes CDR1 SGHNT and CDR2 YYREEE (reference sequence). The CDR3 is 16 amino acids.

The CDR3 protein is CASSLVSEQFF. In DNA form, the CDR3 reads TGTGCCAGCAGCTTAGTGAGTGAGCAGTTCTTC. The rearrangement links TRBV7-8 to TRBJ2-1; D call uncertain. The CDR3 covers 11 residues. CDR1 and CDR2 (germline): SGHVS, FQNEAQ. Trimming shortened V by 1 base and J by 9 bases, and 4 bases separated the two germline ends. The entire variable domain, with the rest obtained from reference TRBV7-8 and TRBJ2-1, is as follows: GAGVSQSPRYKVAKRGQDVALRCDPISGHVSLFWYQQALGQGPEFLTYFQNEAQLDKSGLPSDRFFAERPEGSVSTLKIQRTQQEDSAVYLCASSLVSEQFFGPGTRLTVL.

This rearrangement joins TRBV6-5 to TRBJ1-5, with no clear D. Trimming cost V 0 bases and J 5 bases, with 8 bases left between them. Germline V gene data show CDR1 as MNHEY and CDR2 as SVGAGI. The CDR3 spans 14 residues. In DNA form, the CDR3 reads TGTGCCAGCAGTTACTCAAGGACCCATCAGCCCCAGCATTTT. Protein: CASSYSRTHQPQHF.

In this sample, this clone turned up a few times. This chain uses TRBV7-2 with TRBJ1-5; D uncertain. The V and J ends lost 2 bases and 7 bases respectively, with 9 bases between them. Germline loops: CDR1 SGHTA, CDR2 FQGNSA. The CDR3 is 13 residues long. CDR3 nucleotides: TGTGCCAGCAGCTTAAGGAGCCAGCAGCCCCAGCATTTT. The encoded protein is CASSLRSQQPQHF.

This clone has only a few counts. The rearrangement uses TRBV5-4 and TRBJ2-3, with a possible D match to TRBD2 (6 bases). The germline V gene has CDR1 SGHNT and CDR2 YYREEE (reference sequence). The length of the CDR3 is 14 residues. V was cut by 2 bases and J by 5 bases, with 12 bases left in between. The CDR3 DNA reads TGTGCCAGCAGCTTCTCCACCGGGGGAGATACGCAGTATTTT. Encoded protein: CASSFSTGGDTQYF.

The chain combines TRBV19 with TRBJ1-5; the D is unclear. This CDR3 is built from 15 residues. CDR1 is LNHDA and CDR2 is SQIVND in the germline V gene (reference sequence). V lost 3 bases to trimming and J lost 6 bases, with 15 bases between them. The CDR3 sequence is CASSIGRWRGQPQHF. The CDR3 nucleotides are TGTGCCAGTAGTATTGGGAGGTGGCGGGGTCAGCCCCAGCATTTT.

At least ten counts were recorded for this clone. V gene TRBV30 combines with J gene TRBJ1-5; no firm D call. The CDR3 has 13 amino acids. V lost 4 bases, J lost 6 bases, and 13 bases lay in between. The germline V gene encodes CDR1 GTSNPN and CDR2 SVGIG (reference sequence). The CDR3 DNA reads as TGTGCCTGGAATAAGGAGTTGGGTCAGCCCCAGCATTTT. It encodes CAWNKELGQPQHF.

The genes are TRBV11-2 and TRBJ2-3; 9 bases are a match to TRBD2. Germline loops: CDR1 SGHAT, CDR2 FQNNGV. The CDR3 contains 17 residues. V was pared by 1 base and J by 5 bases, with 10 bases of the junction left unmatched. This CDR3 is CASSLAAGGGAGDTQYF. CDR3 in DNA: TGTGCCAGCAGCTTAGCGGCCGGCGGGGGGGCTGGAGATACGCAGTATTTT.

This chain links TRBV9 with TRBJ2-3; 7 nucleotides agree with TRBD1. V lost 3 bases, J lost 2 bases, and 9 bases stayed unmatched. Looked up from germline, CDR1 is SGDLS and CDR2 is YYNGEE. This CDR3 region has 16 residues. The CDR3 sequence is CASSAVGGQATDTQYF. The CDR3 DNA reads TGTGCCAGCAGCGCAGTAGGAGGACAGGCCACAGATACGCAGTATTTT.

The chain is built from TRBV19 and TRBJ1-5; a weak D match, TRBD1 (6 bases). The CDR3 is made up of 15 amino acids. The germline gives CDR1 LNHDA, CDR2 SQIVND (reference sequence). Trimming stripped 4 bases from V and 6 bases from J, with 16 bases between. The CDR3 nucleotides are TGTGCCAGTAGTAGGATGGTGCAGGGGAGTCAGCCCCAGCATTTT. It encodes CASSRMVQGSQPQHF. Full variable domain (outside the CDR3, taken from reference TRBV19 and TRBJ1-5): DGGITQSPKYLFRKEGQNVTLSCEQNLNHDAMYWYRQDPGQGLRLIYYSQIVNDFQKGDIAEGYSVSREKKESFPLTVTSAQKNPTAFYLCASSRMVQGSQPQHFGDGTRLSIL.

V is TRBV30 and J is TRBJ2-7, with 8 bases fitting TRBD1. The V gene end was trimmed by 2 bases and the J gene end by 4 bases; junction bases not matched to a gene: 10. The CDR3 has 15 amino acids. CDR1 is GTSNPN, CDR2 SVGIG, per germline (reference sequence). In DNA, the CDR3 is TGTGCCTGGAGTCCTGGACAGGGTGGAAGGTACGAGCAGTACTTC. Protein: CAWSPGQGGRYEQYF.

V usage is TRBV11-3 and J usage is TRBJ2-1; weak D call: TRBD1 (5 bases). This CDR3 has 14 residues. In germline, CDR1 is SGHNT, CDR2 YENEEA. Trimming cost V 2 bases and J 10 bases, with 15 bases left between them. The CDR3 sequence: CASSLFHDSWEQFF. In DNA, the CDR3 is TGTGCCAGCAGCTTATTTCATGACAGTTGGGAGCAGTTCTTC. Drawing the rest from reference TRBV11-3 and TRBJ2-1, the complete variable domain is EAGVVQSPRYKIIEKKQPVAFWCNPISGHNTLYWYLQNLGQGPELLIRYENEEAVDDSQLPKDRFSAERLKGVDSTLKIQPAELGDSAVYLCASSLFHDSWEQFFGPGTRLTVL.

The chain combines TRBV30 with TRBJ1-1; possible D gene TRBD1, 5 bases. Germline loops: CDR1 GTSNPN, CDR2 SVGIG (reference sequence). The CDR3 has 13 residues. The V and J ends lost 5 bases and 4 bases respectively, with 14 bases between them. CDR3 coding DNA: TGTGCCTGGGAATTAGGGACTACCACTGAAGCTTTCTTT. Protein sequence: CAWELGTTTEAFF.

This rearrangement joins TRBV30 to TRBJ1-1; perhaps TRBD1 as D (6 bases). The CDR3 has 13 amino acids. Germline V CDR1 and CDR2: GTSNPN, SVGIG (reference sequence). Trimming removed 2 bases at V and 4 bases at J, with 11 bases between. CDR3 nucleotides: TGTGCCTGGAGTAACAGGGTGGGCACTGAAGCTTTCTTT. It codes for CAWSNRVGTEAFF.